These 12 T cell receptor beta chains were sequenced from one sample in a study of regulatory T cells in long-lasting Graves disease. TCR beta libraries were built with iRepertoire HTBI primers and Arm-PCR of CDR3 regions. In TCRdb, the multiplex PCR reads were re-called with MiXCR into one record per CDR3 protein. The table lists 400,000 to 600,000 distinct CDR3 sequences, about 22% of them singletons, with approximately 6.4% in the top ten. The time point: persistent/refractory GD, antithyroid drugs over 5 years with positive TRAb. Making the TCR library involved RNA that had been extracted from PBMCs. The sequenced sample was peripheral blood mononuclear cells (PBMCs), obtained when the disease was refractory, from a patient treated with antithyroid drugs. The origin of the receptors is a female donor with Graves disease.

Regarding this clonotype: A much bigger clone sits one base away, suggesting this may be a read error. The chain combines TRBV28 with TRBJ1-2; D gene unclear. Germline CDR1 reads MDHEN; CDR2 reads SYDVKM. The CDR3 is 11 residues long. The ends were cut back, 7 bases at V and 8 bases at J, with 11 bases in the middle. CDR3 loop: CASKAVTGYTF. The CDR3 nucleotides are TGTGCCAGCAAGGCTGTTACAGGCTACACCTTC.

This clonotype was observed many times. This chain connects TRBV2 to TRBJ2-7; D is possibly TRBD2 (5 bases). There are 15 residues in the CDR3. CDR1 SNHLY and CDR2 FYNNEI come from the germline V gene. The ends were cut back, 5 bases at V and 4 bases at J, with 18 bases in the middle. For the CDR3, the DNA is TGTGCCAGCAGTTTTCGGGATCTCGAGATATACGAGCAGTACTTC. This codes for CASSFRDLEIYEQYF.

This clonotype was seen repeatedly, ten times or more. This CDR3 is CASSQAVWTGGETQYF. CDR3 sequence (DNA): TGTGCCAGCAGCCAGGCCGTCTGGACAGGGGGGGAGACCCAGTACTTC. V is TRBV7-8 and J is TRBJ2-5; TRBD1 agrees at 10 bases. The CDR3 runs 16 residues. Trimming cost V 5 bases and J 5 bases; bases outside gene matches: 11. Germline lookup yields CDR1 SGHVS and CDR2 FQNEAQ.

Concerning this clonotype itself: This clone may be a read error of a much larger clone one base away. V usage is TRBV7-2 and J usage is TRBJ2-5; 10 bases agree with TRBD2. The trim removed 3 bases at V and 5 bases at J, leaving 6 bases unmatched. The length of the CDR3 is 15 residues. CDR1 and CDR2 (germline): SGHTA, FQGNSA. In DNA form, the CDR3 reads TGTGCCAGCAGCTTGGCTAGCGGGAGCGGCGAGACCCAGTACTTC. Residues: CASSLASGSGETQYF. Combining the CDR3 with reference TRBV7-2 and TRBJ2-5 gives the whole variable domain GAGVSQSPSNKVTEKGKDVELRCDPISGHTALYWYRQSLGQGLEFLIYFQGNSAPDKSGLPSDRFSAERTGGSVSTLTIQRTQQEDSAVYLCASSLASGSGETQYFGPGTRLLVL.

The rearrangement uses TRBV27 and TRBJ2-5; 7 bases map to TRBD1. CDR1 MNHEY and CDR2 SMNVEV come from the germline V gene (reference sequence). CDR3 length: 16 residues. With V trimmed by 7 bases and J by 0 bases, 11 bases remained unmatched. The CDR3 region has the DNA TGTGCCAGCATCCTAACCCGGACAGGACACCAAGAGACCCAGTACTTC. Translation: CASILTRTGHQETQYF.

This chain uses TRBV15 with TRBJ2-7, with 9 nucleotides matching TRBD2. Per the germline V gene, CDR1 is LNHNV and CDR2 is YYDKDF (reference sequence). The CDR3 is 16 amino acids. The junction had 6 bases not matched to a gene; V was cut back by 0 bases and J by 3 bases. CDR3 in DNA: TGTGCCACCAGCAGAGATACGCGGGAGGGCCTCTACGAGCAGTACTTC. Its translation is CATSRDTREGLYEQYF. The full variable domain, completed using reference TRBV15 and TRBJ2-7, is DAMVIQNPRYQVTQFGKPVTLSCSQTLNHNVMYWYQQKSSQAPKLLFHYYDKDFNNEADTPDNFQSRRPNTSFCFLDIRSPGLGDTAMYLCATSRDTREGLYEQYFGPGTRLTVT.

The sample holds a few counts of this clonotype. V is TRBV7-2 and J is TRBJ2-7; TRBD2 might be the D (5 bases). CDR1 and CDR2 from the germline V gene are SGHTA and FQGNSA. The CDR3 consists of 14 residues. V was shortened by 1 base and J by 6 bases, with 13 bases between the two germline ends. The CDR3 loop reads CASSLGPGIGEQYF. In nucleotides, the CDR3 is TGTGCCAGCAGCTTAGGTCCGGGGATAGGCGAGCAGTACTTC.

This clonotype was seen more than once but under ten times. The V and J genes are TRBV6-5 and TRBJ1-1; no clear D gene. V gave up 0 bases and J gave up 0 bases, with 17 bases separating them. From germline, CDR1 is MNHEY and CDR2 SVGAGI. This CDR3 is built from 18 residues. CDR3 sequence: CASSYSTPGMGMNTEAFF. CDR3 DNA sequence: TGTGCCAGCAGTTACTCGACTCCGGGAATGGGTATGAACACTGAAGCTTTCTTT.

This clonotype was picked up a small number of times. This sequence joins TRBV5-6 and TRBJ2-7; 10 bases fit TRBD1. CDR3 length equals 14 residues. The germline V gene encodes CDR1 SGHDT and CDR2 YYEEEE. The trim removed 2 bases at V and 6 bases at J, leaving 5 bases unmatched. The CDR3 is CASSFPGTGAEQYF. The CDR3 DNA follows: TGTGCCAGCAGCTTCCCAGGGACAGGGGCCGAGCAGTACTTC.

This clonotype was counted ten times or more. The chain carries TRBV6-2 or TRBV6-3 and TRBJ1-1, with TRBD1 matching 7 bases. Losses at the gene ends were 6 bases for V and 0 bases for J; bases not matched to a gene: 7. This CDR3 spans 15 amino acids. Germline CDR1 is MNHEY and CDR2 is SVGEGT. CDR3 residues: CASRRTGNMNTEAFF. The DNA of the CDR3 is TGTGCCAGCAGAAGGACAGGTAACATGAACACTGAAGCTTTCTTT.

This chain uses TRBV4-1 with TRBJ2-7; 8 positions match TRBD2. CDR3 size: 17 residues. Trimming removed 0 bases from V and 2 bases from J; junction bases left unmatched: 9. The V gene's germline CDR1 is MGHRA and CDR2 YSYEKL. The CDR3 is CASSQEPLLAGTYEQYF. CDR3 nucleotides: TGCGCCAGCAGCCAAGAACCATTGCTAGCGGGTACCTACGAGCAGTACTTC.

This clonotype was observed a few times. The V gene is TRBV28, the J gene TRBJ1-5; tentatively, D is TRBD1 (6 bases). Germline assignment: CDR1 MDHEN and CDR2 SYDVKM. The CDR3 contains 15 residues. Trimming pared 1 base from V and 5 bases from J, leaving 12 bases between. The CDR3 sequence is CASSLYRDLYQPQHF. The CDR3 DNA reads as TGTGCCAGCAGTTTATACAGGGACCTTTATCAGCCCCAGCATTTT.